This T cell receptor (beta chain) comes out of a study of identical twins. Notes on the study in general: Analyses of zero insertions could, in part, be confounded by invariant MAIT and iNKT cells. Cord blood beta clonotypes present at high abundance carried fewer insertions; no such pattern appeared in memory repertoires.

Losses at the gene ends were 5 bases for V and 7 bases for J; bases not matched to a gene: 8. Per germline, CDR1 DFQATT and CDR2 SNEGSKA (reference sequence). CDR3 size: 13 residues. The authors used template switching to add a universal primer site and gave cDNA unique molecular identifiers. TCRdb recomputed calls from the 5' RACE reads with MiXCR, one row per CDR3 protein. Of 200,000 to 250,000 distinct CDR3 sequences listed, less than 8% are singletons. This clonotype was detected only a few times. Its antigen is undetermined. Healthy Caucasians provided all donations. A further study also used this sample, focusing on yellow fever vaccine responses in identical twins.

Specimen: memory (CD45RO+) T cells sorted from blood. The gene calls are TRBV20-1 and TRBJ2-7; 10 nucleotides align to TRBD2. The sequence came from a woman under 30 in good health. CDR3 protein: CSAPSGGLSEQYF. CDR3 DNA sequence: TGCAGTGCTCCTAGCGGGGGCCTTTCTGAGCAGTACTTC.